Listed below are T cell receptor beta chains from one sample, sequenced in a study of post-analysis software for immune sequencing data. TCRdb redid the calling of the PCR reads with MiXCR, one entry per CDR3 protein. Of 700,000 to 900,000 distinct CDR3 sequences in the sample, under 60% were seen once. Sequencing was performed on blood. Receptors originate from a girl between 5 and 17 years old with multiple sclerosis. The CDR3 runs from the conserved cysteine through the conserved F or W. Fields, in order: D gene, J gene, V gene, CDR3 length, clone size, CDR3 DNA, CDR3 protein. The D gene is left open where the match is weak. Size is omitted from some rows. Given values are once, few, many or a class for expanded clones.

D: TRBD1
J: TRBJ1-5
V: TRBV7-2
length: 15
size: NA
DNA: TGTGCCAGCAGCCCCGGACAGGGCGGGGAACAGCCCCAGCATTTT
CDR3: CASSPGQGGEQPQHF

D: TRBD2
J: TRBJ2-1
V: TRBV28
length: 15
size: NA
DNA: TGTGCCAGCAGTTCTGTAGCGGGAGCTCCCAATGAGCAGTTCTTC
CDR3: CASSSVAGAPNEQFF

D: NA
J: TRBJ2-7
V: TRBV2
length: 14
size: NA
DNA: TGTGCCAGCAATTCCGAGACAGGAGGAAACGAGCAGTACTTC
CDR3: CASNSETGGNEQYF

D: NA
J: TRBJ2-1
V: TRBV27
length: 14
size: few
DNA: TGTGCCAGCGCCCCGGGACTCAACTTTAATGAGCAGTTCTTC
CDR3: CASAPGLNFNEQFF

D: NA
J: TRBJ2-7
V: TRBV20-1
length: 14
size: NA
DNA: TGCAGTGCTAGGGCTTACGGCGGGACCTACGAGCAGTACTTC
CDR3: CSARAYGGTYEQYF

D: TRBD1
J: TRBJ2-1
V: TRBV5-1
length: 14
size: NA
DNA: TGCGCCAGCAGCTCCTCGGGACAGGGTGGTGAGCAGTTCTTC
CDR3: CASSSSGQGGEQFF

D: TRBD1
J: TRBJ2-7
V: TRBV7-9
length: 17
size: few
DNA: TGTGCCAGCAGCCCAGCCCTACGGGATTCACAGGGGTACGAGCAGTACTTC
CDR3: CASSPALRDSQGYEQYF

D: NA
J: TRBJ1-1
V: TRBV9
length: 13
size: NA
DNA: TGTGCCAGCAGCCTCGGACAGACCGCTGAAGCTTTCTTT
CDR3: CASSLGQTAEAFF

D: TRBD2
J: TRBJ2-5
V: TRBV27
length: 14
size: NA
DNA: TGTGCCAGCAGTTTCGGGACTAGCTACAATGAGCAGTACTTC
CDR3: CASSFGTSYNEQYF

D: NA
J: TRBJ1-2
V: TRBV7-9
length: 13
size: many
DNA: TGTGCCAGCAGCTTAGCGATAAACTATGGCTACACCTTC
CDR3: CASSLAINYGYTF

D: TRBD1
J: TRBJ2-1
V: TRBV20-1
length: 15
size: NA
DNA: TGCAGTGCGGGGACAGGGGGCACCTACTACAATGAGCAGTTCTTC
CDR3: CSAGTGGTYYNEQFF

D: NA
J: TRBJ1-2
V: TRBV19
length: 11
size: few
DNA: TGTGCCAGTAGCCAGGAGGGTGGCTACACCTTC
CDR3: CASSQEGGYTF

D: NA
J: TRBJ1-2
V: TRBV12-3/TRBV12-4
length: 15
size: NA
DNA: TGTGCCAGCAGTTTATCCCCGGGACAAAAGGATGGCTACACCTTC
CDR3: CASSLSPGQKDGYTF

D: NA
J: TRBJ1-5
V: TRBV20-1
length: 16
size: NA
DNA: TGCAGTGCTAGAGATTCCGGGTCTGAAAGCAATCAGCCCCAGCATTTT
CDR3: CSARDSGSESNQPQHF

D: TRBD1
J: TRBJ2-5
V: TRBV20-1
length: 13
size: NA
DNA: TGCAGTGCGAACAGGGGGCGCGTTGAGACCCAGTACTTC
CDR3: CSANRGRVETQYF

D: TRBD1
J: TRBJ1-1
V: TRBV24-1
length: 17
size: NA
DNA: TGTGCCACCAGCGATACCGGGACAGGGGCCCCGAGGACTGAAGCTTTCTTT
CDR3: CATSDTGTGAPRTEAFF

D: NA
J: TRBJ1-2
V: TRBV6-6
length: 14
size: NA
DNA: TGTGCCAGCAGTTCCTTCCGGGCCATGGCAGGCTACACCTTC
CDR3: CASSSFRAMAGYTF

D: NA
J: TRBJ1-1
V: TRBV10-1
length: 15
size: NA
DNA: TGCGCCAGCAGCGGACGGTCCTCCCCGAACACTGAAGCTTTCTTT
CDR3: CASSGRSSPNTEAFF

D: NA
J: TRBJ1-1
V: TRBV6-5
length: 14
size: few
DNA: TGTGCCAGCAGTTACGGGGTGGAGAACACTGAAGCTTTCTTT
CDR3: CASSYGVENTEAFF

D: TRBD1
J: TRBJ2-4
V: TRBV11-3
length: 16
size: few
DNA: TGTGCCAGCAGCTCCGGGACAGGGAGGGATCTGGACATTCAGTACTTC
CDR3: CASSSGTGRDLDIQYF

D: TRBD1
J: TRBJ1-1
V: TRBV12-3/TRBV12-4
length: 15
size: NA
DNA: TGTGCCAGCAGTTCCGGGACAGGACAGAACACTGAAGCTTTCTTT
CDR3: CASSSGTGQNTEAFF

D: TRBD2
J: TRBJ2-7
V: TRBV4-3
length: 15
size: NA
DNA: TGCGCCAGCAGCCCCGAGGCTAGCGGGAGAGGCGAGCAGTACTTC
CDR3: CASSPEASGRGEQYF

D: TRBD1
J: TRBJ2-1
V: TRBV29-1
length: 15
size: few
DNA: TGCAGCGTTGAAGGGACAGGGGATTCCTACAATGAGCAGTTCTTC
CDR3: CSVEGTGDSYNEQFF

D: NA
J: TRBJ1-1
V: TRBV9
length: 13
size: NA
DNA: TGTGCCAGCAGCGGGACAGTGGACACTGAAGCTTTCTTT
CDR3: CASSGTVDTEAFF